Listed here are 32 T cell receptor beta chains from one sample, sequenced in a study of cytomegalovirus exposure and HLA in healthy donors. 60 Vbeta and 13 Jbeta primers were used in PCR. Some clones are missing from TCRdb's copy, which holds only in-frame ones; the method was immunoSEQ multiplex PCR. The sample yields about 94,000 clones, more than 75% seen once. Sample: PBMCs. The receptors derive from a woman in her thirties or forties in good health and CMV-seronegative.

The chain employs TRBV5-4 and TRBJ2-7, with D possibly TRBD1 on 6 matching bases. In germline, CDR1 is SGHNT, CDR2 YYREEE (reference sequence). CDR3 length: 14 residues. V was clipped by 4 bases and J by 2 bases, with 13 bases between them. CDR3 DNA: TGTGCCAGCAGCCTGAGGGGGACAACCTACGAGCAGTACTTC. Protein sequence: CASSLRGTTYEQYF.

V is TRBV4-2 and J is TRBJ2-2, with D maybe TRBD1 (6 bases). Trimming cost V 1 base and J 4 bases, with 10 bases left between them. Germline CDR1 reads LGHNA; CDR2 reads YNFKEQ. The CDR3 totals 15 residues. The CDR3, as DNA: TGTGCCAGCAGCCAAGCGGACAGTAGCACCGGGGAGCTGTTTTTT. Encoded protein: CASSQADSSTGELFF.

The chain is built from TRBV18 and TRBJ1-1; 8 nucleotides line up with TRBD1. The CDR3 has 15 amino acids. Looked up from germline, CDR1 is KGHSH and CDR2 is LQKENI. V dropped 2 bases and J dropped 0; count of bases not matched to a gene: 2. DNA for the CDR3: TGTGCCAGCTCACCAGACAGGGGCCTGAACACTGAAGCTTTCTTT. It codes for CASSPDRGLNTEAFF.

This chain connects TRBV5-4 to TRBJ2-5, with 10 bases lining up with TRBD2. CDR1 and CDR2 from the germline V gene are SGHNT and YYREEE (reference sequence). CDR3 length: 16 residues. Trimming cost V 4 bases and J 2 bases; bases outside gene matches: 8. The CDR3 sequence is CASSIGAGGQQETQYF. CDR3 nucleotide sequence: TGTGCCAGCAGCATTGGAGCGGGGGGGCAACAAGAGACCCAGTACTTC.

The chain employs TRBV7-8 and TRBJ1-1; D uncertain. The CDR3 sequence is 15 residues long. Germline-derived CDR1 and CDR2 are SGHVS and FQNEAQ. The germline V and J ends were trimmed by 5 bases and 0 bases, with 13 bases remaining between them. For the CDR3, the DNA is TGTGCCAGCAGCGTTAGTTCCCACCTGAACACTGAAGCTTTCTTT. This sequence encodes CASSVSSHLNTEAFF.

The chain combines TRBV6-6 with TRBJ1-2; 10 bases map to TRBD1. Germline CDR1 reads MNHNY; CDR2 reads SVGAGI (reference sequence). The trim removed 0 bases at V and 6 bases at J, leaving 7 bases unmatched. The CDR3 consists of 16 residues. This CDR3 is CASSYSYGTGENGYTF. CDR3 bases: TGTGCCAGCAGTTACTCTTATGGGACAGGGGAGAATGGCTACACCTTC.

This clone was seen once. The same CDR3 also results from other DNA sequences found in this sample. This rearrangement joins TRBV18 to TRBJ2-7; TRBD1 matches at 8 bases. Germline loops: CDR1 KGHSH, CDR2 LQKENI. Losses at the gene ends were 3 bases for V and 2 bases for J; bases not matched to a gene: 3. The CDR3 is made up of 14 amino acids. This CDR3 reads CASSPGTGTYEQYF. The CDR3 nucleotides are TGTGCCAGCTCACCCGGGACAGGCACCTACGAGCAGTACTTC.

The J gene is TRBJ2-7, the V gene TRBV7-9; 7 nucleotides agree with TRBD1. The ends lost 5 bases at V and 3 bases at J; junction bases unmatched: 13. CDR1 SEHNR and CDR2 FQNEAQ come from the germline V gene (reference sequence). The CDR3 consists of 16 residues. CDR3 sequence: CASSPVVRQGDYEQYF. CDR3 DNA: TGTGCCAGCAGCCCAGTGGTCCGGCAGGGGGACTACGAGCAGTACTTC.

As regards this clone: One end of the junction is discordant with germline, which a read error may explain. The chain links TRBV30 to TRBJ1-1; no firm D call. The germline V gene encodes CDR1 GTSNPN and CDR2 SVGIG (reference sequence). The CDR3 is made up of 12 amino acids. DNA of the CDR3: TGTGCCTGGAGGGGCGGGAACCCTGAAGCTTTCTTT. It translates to CAWRGGNPEAFF.

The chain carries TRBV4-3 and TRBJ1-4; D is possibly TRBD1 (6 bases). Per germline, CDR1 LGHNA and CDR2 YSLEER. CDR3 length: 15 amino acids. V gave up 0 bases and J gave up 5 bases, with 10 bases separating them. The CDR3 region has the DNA TGCGCCAGCAGCCAAGAAGGGGGACCCAATGAAAAACTGTTTTTT. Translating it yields CASSQEGGPNEKLFF.

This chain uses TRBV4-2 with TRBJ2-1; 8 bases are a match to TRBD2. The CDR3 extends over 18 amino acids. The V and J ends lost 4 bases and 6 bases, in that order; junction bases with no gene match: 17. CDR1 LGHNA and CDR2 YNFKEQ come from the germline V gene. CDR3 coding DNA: TGTGCCAGCAGCCGAGACCCCGTTGGGCGGGGGGTTACCAATGAGCAGTTCTTC. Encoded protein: CASSRDPVGRGVTNEQFF.

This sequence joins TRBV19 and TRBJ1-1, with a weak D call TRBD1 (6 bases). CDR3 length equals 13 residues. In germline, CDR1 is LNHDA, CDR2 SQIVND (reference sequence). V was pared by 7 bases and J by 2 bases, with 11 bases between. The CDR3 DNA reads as TGTGCCAGTAAGAGGGGGAGTAACACTGAAGCTTTCTTT. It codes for CASKRGSNTEAFF.

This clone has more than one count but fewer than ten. This chain's CDR3 is CASSLSSYNEQFF. DNA for the CDR3: TGTGCCAGTAGCCTAAGCTCCTACAATGAGCAGTTCTTC. The V call is TRBV19, the J call TRBJ2-1; no clear D gene. CDR1 is LNHDA, CDR2 SQIVND, per germline (reference sequence). V was shortened by 6 bases and J by 0 bases, with 6 bases between the two germline ends. This CDR3 has 13 residues.

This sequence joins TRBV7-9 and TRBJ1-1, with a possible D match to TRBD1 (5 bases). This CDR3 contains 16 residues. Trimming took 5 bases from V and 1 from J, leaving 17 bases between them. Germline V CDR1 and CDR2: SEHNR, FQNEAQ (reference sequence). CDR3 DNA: TGTGCCAGCAGCCCGAGGAGGGGCCCGGAGAACACTGAAGCTTTCTTT. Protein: CASSPRRGPENTEAFF. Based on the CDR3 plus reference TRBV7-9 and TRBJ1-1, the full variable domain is DTGVSQNPRHKITKRGQNVTFRCDPISEHNRLYWYRQTLGQGPEFLTYFQNEAQLEKSRLLSDRFSAERPKGSFSTLEIQRTEQGDSAMYLCASSPRRGPENTEAFFGQGTRLTVV.

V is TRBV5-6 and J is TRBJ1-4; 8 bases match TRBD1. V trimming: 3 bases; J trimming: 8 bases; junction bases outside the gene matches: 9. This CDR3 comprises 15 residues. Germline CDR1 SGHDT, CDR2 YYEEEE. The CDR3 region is CASSWRTGFKEKLFF. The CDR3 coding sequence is TGTGCCAGCAGCTGGCGGACAGGGTTTAAGGAAAAACTGTTTTTT.

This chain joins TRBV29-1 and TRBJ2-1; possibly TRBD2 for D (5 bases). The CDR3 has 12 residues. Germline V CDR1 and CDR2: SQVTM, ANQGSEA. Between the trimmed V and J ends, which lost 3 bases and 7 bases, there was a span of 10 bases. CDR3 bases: TGCAGCGTTGACGGCTGGGAGAATGAGCAGTTCTTC. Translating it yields CSVDGWENEQFF.

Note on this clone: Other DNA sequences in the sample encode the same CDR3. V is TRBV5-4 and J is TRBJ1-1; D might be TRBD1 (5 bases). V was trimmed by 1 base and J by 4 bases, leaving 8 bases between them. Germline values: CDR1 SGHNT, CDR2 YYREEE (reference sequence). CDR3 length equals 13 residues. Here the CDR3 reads CASSLRGGTEAFF. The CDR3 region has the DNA TGTGCCAGCAGCTTGAGGGGAGGCACTGAAGCTTTCTTT.

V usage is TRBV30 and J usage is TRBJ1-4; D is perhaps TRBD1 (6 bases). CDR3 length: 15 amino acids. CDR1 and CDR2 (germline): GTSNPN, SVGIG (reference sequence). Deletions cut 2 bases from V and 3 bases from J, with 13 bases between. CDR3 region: CAWSLQGPSNEKLFF. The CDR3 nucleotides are TGTGCCTGGAGTCTCCAGGGGCCGTCTAATGAAAAACTGTTTTTT. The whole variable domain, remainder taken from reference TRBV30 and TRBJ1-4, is SQTIHQWPATLVQPVGSPLSLECTVEGTSNPNLYWYRQAAGRGLQLLFYSVGIGQISSEVPQNLSASRPQDRQFILSSKKLLLSDSGFYLCAWSLQGPSNEKLFFGSGTQLSVL.

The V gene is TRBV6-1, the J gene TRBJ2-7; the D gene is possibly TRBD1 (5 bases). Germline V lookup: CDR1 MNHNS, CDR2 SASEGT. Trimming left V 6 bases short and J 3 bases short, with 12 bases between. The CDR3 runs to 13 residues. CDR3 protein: CASRVQTVYEQYF. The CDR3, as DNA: TGTGCCAGCAGGGTTCAGACAGTCTACGAGCAGTACTTC.

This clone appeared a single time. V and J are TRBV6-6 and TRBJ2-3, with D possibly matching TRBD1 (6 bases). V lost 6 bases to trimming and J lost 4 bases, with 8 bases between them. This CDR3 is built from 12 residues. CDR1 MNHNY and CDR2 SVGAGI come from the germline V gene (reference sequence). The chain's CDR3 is CASRAGADTQYF. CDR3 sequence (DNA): TGTGCCAGCAGGGCAGGGGCAGATACGCAGTATTTT.

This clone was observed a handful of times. CDR3 in amino acids: CASHTGGYEQYF. Here the CDR3 DNA reads TGTGCCAGTCACACCGGGGGTTACGAGCAGTACTTC. This chain uses TRBV6-5 with TRBJ2-5; D is possibly TRBD2 (6 bases). The J call may be in error: the DNA end matches TRBJ2-7 better. The V gene's germline CDR1 is MNHEY and CDR2 SVGAGI. The CDR3 sequence is 12 residues long.

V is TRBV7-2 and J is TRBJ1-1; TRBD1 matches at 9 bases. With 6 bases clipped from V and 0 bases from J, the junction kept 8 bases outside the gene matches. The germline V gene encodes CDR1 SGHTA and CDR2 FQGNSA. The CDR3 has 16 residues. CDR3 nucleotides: TGTGCCAGCAGGCCACAGGGGGCCGCGATGAACACTGAAGCTTTCTTT. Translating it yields CASRPQGAAMNTEAFF.

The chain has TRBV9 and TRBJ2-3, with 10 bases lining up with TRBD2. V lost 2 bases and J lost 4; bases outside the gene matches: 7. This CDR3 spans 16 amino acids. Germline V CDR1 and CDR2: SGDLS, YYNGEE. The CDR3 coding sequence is TGTGCCAGCAGCGTTCTGAGCGGGGGGGCCCCAGATACGCAGTATTTT. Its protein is CASSVLSGGAPDTQYF.

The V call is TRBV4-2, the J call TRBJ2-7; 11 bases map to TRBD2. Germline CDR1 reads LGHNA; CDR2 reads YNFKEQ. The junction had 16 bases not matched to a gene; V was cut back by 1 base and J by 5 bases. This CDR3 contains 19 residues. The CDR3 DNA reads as TGTGCCAGCAGCCAAGGAACGGTCACTAGCGGGGGCGCCGGGCACGAGCAGTACTTC. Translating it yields CASSQGTVTSGGAGHEQYF.

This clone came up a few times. CDR3 amino acids: CASSQEAPGQGPHLYGYTF. CDR3 in DNA: TGCGCCAGCAGCCAAGAGGCCCCGGGACAGGGTCCCCACCTCTATGGCTACACCTTC. V and J are TRBV4-3 and TRBJ1-2; 9 nucleotides line up with TRBD1. The CDR3 is 19 amino acids. The germline V gene has CDR1 LGHNA and CDR2 YSLEER. The V gene end was trimmed by 0 bases and the J gene end by 4 bases; junction bases not matched to a gene: 15.

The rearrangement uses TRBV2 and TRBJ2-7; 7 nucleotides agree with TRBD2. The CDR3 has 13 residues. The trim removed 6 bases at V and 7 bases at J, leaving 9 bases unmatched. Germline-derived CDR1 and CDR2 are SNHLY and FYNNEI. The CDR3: CASRRTPGGEQYF. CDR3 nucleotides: TGTGCCAGCAGACGGACGCCGGGGGGTGAGCAGTACTTC.

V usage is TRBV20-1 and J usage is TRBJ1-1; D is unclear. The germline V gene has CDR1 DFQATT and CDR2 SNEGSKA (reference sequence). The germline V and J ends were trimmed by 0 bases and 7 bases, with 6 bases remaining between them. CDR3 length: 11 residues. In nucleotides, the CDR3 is TGCAGTGCTAGAGATAATTGTGAAGCTTTCTTT. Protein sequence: CSARDNCEAFF.

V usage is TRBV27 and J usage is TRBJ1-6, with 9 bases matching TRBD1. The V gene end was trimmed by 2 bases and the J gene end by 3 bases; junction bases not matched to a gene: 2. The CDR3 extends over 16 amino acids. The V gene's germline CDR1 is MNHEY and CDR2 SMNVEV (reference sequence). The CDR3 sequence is CASSLTGGGYNSPLHF. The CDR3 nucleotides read TGTGCCAGCAGTTTAACAGGGGGCGGCTATAATTCACCCCTCCACTTT.

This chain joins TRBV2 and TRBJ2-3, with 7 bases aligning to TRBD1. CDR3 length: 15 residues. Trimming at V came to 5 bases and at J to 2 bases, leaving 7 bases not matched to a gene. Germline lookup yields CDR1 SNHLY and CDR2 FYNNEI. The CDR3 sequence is CASSLDRVHTDTQYF. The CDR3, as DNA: TGTGCCAGCAGTTTAGACAGGGTGCACACAGATACGCAGTATTTT.

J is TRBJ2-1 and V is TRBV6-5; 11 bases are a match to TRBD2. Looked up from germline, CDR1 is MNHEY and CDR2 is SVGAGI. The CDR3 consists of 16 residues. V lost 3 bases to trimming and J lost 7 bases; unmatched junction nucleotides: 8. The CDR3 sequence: CASSYLLAGAGNEQFF. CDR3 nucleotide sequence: TGTGCCAGCAGTTATTTACTAGCGGGGGCGGGTAATGAGCAGTTCTTC.

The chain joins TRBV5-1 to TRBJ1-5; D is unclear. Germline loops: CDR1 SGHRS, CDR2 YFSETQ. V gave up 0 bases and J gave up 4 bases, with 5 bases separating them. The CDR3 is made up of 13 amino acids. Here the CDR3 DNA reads TGCGCCAGCAGCTTGGCCCAAAATCAGCCCCAGCATTTT. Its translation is CASSLAQNQPQHF.

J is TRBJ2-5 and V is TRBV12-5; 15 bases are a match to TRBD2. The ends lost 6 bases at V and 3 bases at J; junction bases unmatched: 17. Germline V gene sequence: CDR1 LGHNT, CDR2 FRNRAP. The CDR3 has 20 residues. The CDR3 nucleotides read TGTGCTAGTGGCCGGGCCTCGGGACTAGCGGGGGGCCGACTAAAAGAGACCCAGTACTTC. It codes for CASGRASGLAGGRLKETQYF.